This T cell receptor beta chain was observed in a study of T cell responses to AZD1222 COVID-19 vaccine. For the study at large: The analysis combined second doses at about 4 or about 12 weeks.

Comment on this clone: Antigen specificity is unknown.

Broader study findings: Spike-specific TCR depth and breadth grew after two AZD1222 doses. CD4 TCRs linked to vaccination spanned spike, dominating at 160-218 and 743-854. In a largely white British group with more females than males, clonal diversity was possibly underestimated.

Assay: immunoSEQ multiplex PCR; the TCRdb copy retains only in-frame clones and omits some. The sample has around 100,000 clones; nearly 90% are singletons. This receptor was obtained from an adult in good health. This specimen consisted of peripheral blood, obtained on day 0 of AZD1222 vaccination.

CDR3 protein: CASSPGGTNSPLHF. The CDR3 bases are TGTGCCAGCAGCCCTGGGGGGACGAATTCACCCCTCCACTTT. V and J are TRBV11-3 and TRBJ1-6, with D perhaps TRBD1 (5 bases). The V end was cut by 5 bases, the J end by 7 bases, with 12 bases between. The CDR3 sequence is 14 residues long. CDR1 is SGHNT and CDR2 is YENEEA in the germline V gene.